The present T cell receptor beta chain was sequenced within a study of blood T cells in healthy people across ages. This CDR3 comprises 14 residues. Trimming removed 7 bases from V and 5 bases from J, with 18 bases in between. Germline loops: CDR1 LGHDT, CDR2 YNNKEL (reference sequence). Primers used in a second PCR of roughly 6 to 11 cycles were a sample-barcoded 5' primer and a J-beta primer mix. One entry per CDR3 protein results from TCRdb running MiXCR on the 5' RACE reads. The sample lists about 1,500,000 distinct CDR3 sequences, 42% occurring once. This sequence was found in a woman between 18 and 29 years old in good health. Sequencing was performed on blood. The V and J genes are TRBV3-1 and TRBJ2-7, with D perhaps TRBD1 (6 bases). CDR3 DNA: TGTGCCAGCACCACAACGACAGGATCGGACGAGCAGTACTTC. It codes for CASTTTTGSDEQYF.